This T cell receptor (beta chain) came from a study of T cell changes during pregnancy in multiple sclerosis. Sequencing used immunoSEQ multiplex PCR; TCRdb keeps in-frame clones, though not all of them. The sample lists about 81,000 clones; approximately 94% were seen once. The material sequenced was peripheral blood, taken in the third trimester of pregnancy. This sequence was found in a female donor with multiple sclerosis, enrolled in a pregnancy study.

Written as DNA, the CDR3 is TGTGCCATCAGTGAGTCGCATATGGGACAGGGGAACGTCGTGAGAGCTTTCTTT. This codes for CAISESHMGQGNVVRAFF. This chain joins TRBV10-3 and TRBJ1-1, with 10 bases lining up with TRBD1. The CDR3 has 18 amino acids. V lost 0 bases and J lost 10; bases outside the gene matches: 17. Germline V gene data show CDR1 as ENHRY and CDR2 as SYGVKD.